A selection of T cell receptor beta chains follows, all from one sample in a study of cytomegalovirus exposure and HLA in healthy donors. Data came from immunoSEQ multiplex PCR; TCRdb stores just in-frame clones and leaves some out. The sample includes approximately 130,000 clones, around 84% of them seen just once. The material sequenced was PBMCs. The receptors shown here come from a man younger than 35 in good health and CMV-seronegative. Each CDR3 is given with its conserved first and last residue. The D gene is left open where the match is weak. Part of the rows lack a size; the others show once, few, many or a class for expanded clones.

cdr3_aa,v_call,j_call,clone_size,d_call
CASSTSSGGATGELFF,TRBV19,TRBJ2-2,.,TRBD2
CASSLGGSTDTQYF,TRBV11-2,TRBJ2-3,.,.
CASGRRTGESSNQPQHF,TRBV27,TRBJ1-5,.,TRBD1
CATSIGTSAQETQYF,TRBV15,TRBJ2-5,.,TRBD2
CASSPGGPEAFF,TRBV18,TRBJ1-1,.,.
CASSKVGTGVFIYGYTF,TRBV21-1,TRBJ1-2,few,.
CASSMAGATEAFF,TRBV19,TRBJ1-1,.,.
CASSELTGTDTQYF,TRBV4-2,TRBJ2-3,.,.
CASSSGVAPQETQYF,TRBV5-5,TRBJ2-5,.,.
CASSSTGQGQNGYTF,TRBV7-9,TRBJ1-2,.,TRBD1
CASSLGPGELQETQYF,TRBV7-7,TRBJ2-5,.,.
CASSLGGLAYNSPLHF,TRBV27,TRBJ1-6,.,.
CASSFRGQDNEQFF,TRBV27,TRBJ2-1,.,.
CASSGQGRNSTDTQYF,TRBV2,TRBJ2-3,.,TRBD1
CASSMGTSYTF,TRBV19,TRBJ1-2,.,.
CASSRGQTGYEQYF,TRBV18,TRBJ2-7,.,.
CASSPRQMNTEAFF,TRBV4-3,TRBJ1-1,.,.
CASSPHKGTGTDTQYF,TRBV19,TRBJ2-3,once,TRBD1
CASSGGGFHEQYF,TRBV2,TRBJ2-7,.,TRBD2
CASSSADRDYNEQFF,TRBV19,TRBJ2-1,.,TRBD1
CASSQTSGGAYEQYF,TRBV4-3,TRBJ2-7,.,TRBD2
CASSRDLTGGNEQFF,TRBV7-3,TRBJ2-1,.,TRBD1
CASSSRLMTSSGVANTQYF,TRBV7-6,TRBJ2-3,.,TRBD2
CASSDWPRSTDTQYF,TRBV6-1,TRBJ2-3,few,.
CASRQGLNNSPLHF,TRBV6-8,TRBJ1-6,.,.
CARGGRGGLEQFF,TRBV7-2,TRBJ2-1,.,TRBD2
CASSIQGNEQFF,TRBV7-2,TRBJ2-1,once,.
CSASELNEQFF,TRBV20-1,TRBJ2-1,few,.
CASSPRDRGGTEAFF,TRBV7-6,TRBJ1-1,.,TRBD1
CASSQDRGTSSYEQYF,TRBV4-1,TRBJ2-7,.,TRBD2
CASRGFGQGAGELFF,TRBV6-1,TRBJ2-2,.,TRBD1
CASSGSDRVSYNSPLHF,TRBV5-8,TRBJ1-6,.,TRBD1
CASTNLRGAFF,TRBV21-1,TRBJ1-1,few,.
CASSIQGFSTDTQYF,TRBV19,TRBJ2-3,.,.
CASSVGDRPRGQSTEAFF,TRBV2,TRBJ1-1,.,TRBD1
CASSFRQGDTQYF,TRBV7-2,TRBJ2-3,few,TRBD1
CASSPQGFAYEQYF,TRBV5-6,TRBJ2-7,once,.
CASSPRGTDSNQPQHF,TRBV19,TRBJ1-5,.,TRBD1
CASSAPSVSGWLATEAFF,TRBV7-2,TRBJ1-1,.,.
CASSAILAGSSYNEQFF,TRBV19,TRBJ2-1,.,TRBD2
CASGLVVTSGGRTDTQYF,TRBV12-5,TRBJ2-3,.,TRBD2
CATSSAGNIQYF,TRBV15,TRBJ2-4,.,.
CATSPGGGNYGYTF,TRBV15,TRBJ1-2,.,.
CASGYRRGEQYF,TRBV27,TRBJ2-7,.,.
CASSYMRTSANEQFF,TRBV6-5,TRBJ2-1,few,TRBD2
CASKAQVNQPQHF,TRBV19,TRBJ1-5,.,.
CASSLGDFLPFF,TRBV11-2,TRBJ2-1,.,.
CASSLTGGYTEAFF,TRBV5-6,TRBJ1-1,once,TRBD1
CASSQAEDLTGALSYNSPLHF,TRBV4-2,TRBJ1-6,.,TRBD1
CASSLNSGSTEAFF,TRBV7-9,TRBJ1-1,.,.
CASSQVRTGGYGYTF,TRBV14,TRBJ1-2,.,TRBD1
CASSPGLAGLYEQFF,TRBV7-6,TRBJ2-1,.,TRBD2
CASSSPLGLARYEQYF,TRBV5-1,.,.,TRBD2
CASSNLDSGELFF,TRBV21-1,TRBJ2-2,.,.
CASSLAPGWGNSPLHF,TRBV5-4,TRBJ1-6,.,.
CASRGADYTF,TRBV13,TRBJ1-2,.,.
CASSLAGRGLYEKLFF,TRBV5-1,TRBJ1-4,few,TRBD1